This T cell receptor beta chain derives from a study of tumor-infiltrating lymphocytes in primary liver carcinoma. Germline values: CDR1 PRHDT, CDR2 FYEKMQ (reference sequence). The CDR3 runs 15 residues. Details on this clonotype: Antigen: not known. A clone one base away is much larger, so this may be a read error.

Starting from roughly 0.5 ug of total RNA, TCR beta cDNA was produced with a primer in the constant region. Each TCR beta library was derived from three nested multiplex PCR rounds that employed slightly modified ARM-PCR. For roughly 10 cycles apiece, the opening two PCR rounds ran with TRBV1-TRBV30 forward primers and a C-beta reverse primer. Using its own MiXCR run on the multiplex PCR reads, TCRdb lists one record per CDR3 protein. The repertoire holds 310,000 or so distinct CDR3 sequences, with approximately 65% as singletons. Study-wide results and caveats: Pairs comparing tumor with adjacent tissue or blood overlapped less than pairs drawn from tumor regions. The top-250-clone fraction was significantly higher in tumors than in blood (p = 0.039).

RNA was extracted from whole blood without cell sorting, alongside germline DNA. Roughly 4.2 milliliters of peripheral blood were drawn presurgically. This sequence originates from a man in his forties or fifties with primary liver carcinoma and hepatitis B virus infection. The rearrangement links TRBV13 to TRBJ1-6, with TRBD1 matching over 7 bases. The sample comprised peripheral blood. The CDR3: CASSLGTGINSPVHF. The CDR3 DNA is TGTGCCAGCAGCTTAGGGACAGGGATTAATTCACCCGTCCACTTT.